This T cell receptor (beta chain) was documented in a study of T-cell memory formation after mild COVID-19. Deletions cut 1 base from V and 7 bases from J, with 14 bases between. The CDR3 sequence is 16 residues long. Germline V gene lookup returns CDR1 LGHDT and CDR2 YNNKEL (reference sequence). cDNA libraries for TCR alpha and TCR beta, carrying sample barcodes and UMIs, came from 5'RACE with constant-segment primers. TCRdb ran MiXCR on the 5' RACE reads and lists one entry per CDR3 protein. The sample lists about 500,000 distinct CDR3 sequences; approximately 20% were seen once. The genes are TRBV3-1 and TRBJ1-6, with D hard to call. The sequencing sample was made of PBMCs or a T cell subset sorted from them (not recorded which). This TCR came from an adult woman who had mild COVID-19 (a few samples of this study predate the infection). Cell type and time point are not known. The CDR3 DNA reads TGTGCCAGCAGCCAAGTAAGCCCTGCGGGGAATTCACCCCTCCACTTT. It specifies CASSQVSPAGNSPLHF.